These 31 T cell receptor beta chains were sequenced from one sample in a study of OX40 agonist ivuxolimab in advanced cancers. The repertoire was sequenced with immunoSEQ multiplex PCR; TCRdb's copy has only in-frame clones and lacks some. The sample shows 90,000 to 100,000 clones, approximately 86% of them seen only once. This specimen was CD4+ or CD8+ T cells sorted from blood, taken in a trial of the OX40 agonist ivuxolimab. The receptors derive from an adult with an advanced solid tumor such as melanoma, head and neck, liver or kidney cancer.

This clone has just a few counts. The chain uses TRBV12-5 and TRBJ2-7; TRBD1 might be the D (5 bases). Germline V gene lookup returns CDR1 LGHNT and CDR2 FRNRAP. The CDR3 spans 13 residues. The V end lost 2 bases, the J end lost 2 bases, and 7 bases lay between the germline ends. The CDR3 is CASGLRRAYEQYV. The DNA of the CDR3 is TGTGCTAGTGGTTTGCGCAGGGCCTACGAGCAGTACGTC.

This chain connects TRBV9 to TRBJ2-2; no clear D gene. Germline V gene sequence: CDR1 SGDLS, CDR2 YYNGEE. This CDR3 has 12 amino acids. Trimming stripped 2 bases from V and 6 bases from J, with 5 bases between. In nucleotides, the CDR3 is TGTGCCAGCAGCGTTAACCCCGGGGAGCTGTTTTTT. Translated, it gives CASSVNPGELFF.

V gene TRBV27 combines with J gene TRBJ1-2; no definite D call. The germline V gene has CDR1 MNHEY and CDR2 SMNVEV (reference sequence). V gave up 0 bases and J gave up 8 bases, with 10 bases separating them. The CDR3 is 13 amino acids. CDR3 in amino acids: CASSLSGQGGYTF. The CDR3 coding sequence is TGTGCCAGCAGTTTATCCGGTCAAGGAGGCTACACCTTC.

The chain combines TRBV7-2 with TRBJ1-2; 9 bases are shared with TRBD1. The V gene end was trimmed by 4 bases and the J gene end by 7 bases; junction bases not matched to a gene: 10. This CDR3 spans 15 amino acids. Germline values: CDR1 SGHTA, CDR2 FQGNSA. The CDR3 loop reads CASSSPGQGPSGYTF. For the CDR3, the DNA is TGTGCCAGCAGCTCTCCGGGACAGGGACCGAGTGGCTACACCTTC.

V gene TRBV19 combines with J gene TRBJ1-6; 7 bases match TRBD1. CDR1 is LNHDA, CDR2 SQIVND, per germline (reference sequence). J lost 6 bases, V lost 5 bases, and 4 bases had no gene match. CDR3 length equals 14 residues. CDR3 sequence reads: CASSVRDSNSPLHF. In DNA, the CDR3 is TGTGCCAGTAGTGTCCGGGACAGTAATTCACCCCTCCACTTT.

This chain links TRBV5-8 with TRBJ1-3, with 7 bases aligning to TRBD1. CDR1 is SGHTS, CDR2 YDEGEE, per germline. The CDR3 is 14 residues long. The J segment lost 2 bases and the V segment lost 4 bases, leaving 3 bases of the junction unmatched. The CDR3 DNA is TGTGCCAGCAGCCAGGGGGATACTGGAAACACCATATATTTT. Translated, it gives CASSQGDTGNTIYF.

This clone is deemed medium-sized. V and J are TRBV10-1 and TRBJ1-5, with a possible D match to TRBD1 (6 bases). The V gene's germline CDR1 is WNHNN and CDR2 SYGVQD (reference sequence). V was shortened by 5 bases and J by 3 bases, with 14 bases between the two germline ends. CDR3 length: 15 amino acids. CDR3 DNA: TGCGCCAGCAGTAACCGGGACACCACCAATCAGCCCCAGCATTTT. This gives the protein CASSNRDTTNQPQHF.

The V call is TRBV13, the J call TRBJ1-4; 10 bases match TRBD1. J was trimmed by 7 bases and V by 3 bases; bases with no gene match: 8. Germline CDR1 PRHDT, CDR2 FYEKMQ (reference sequence). This CDR3 comprises 16 residues. This CDR3 reads CASSLRTGGGLEKLFF. The CDR3, as DNA: TGTGCCAGCAGCTTGCGGACAGGGGGAGGTCTTGAAAAACTGTTTTTT.

In this sample, this clone turned up a few times. The chain employs TRBV9 and TRBJ1-1; D remains unclear. Trimming pared 0 bases from V and 6 bases from J, leaving 9 bases between. Germline-derived CDR1 and CDR2 are SGDLS and YYNGEE. The CDR3 is 13 residues long. The CDR3 sequence is CASSVDPTSEAFF. In DNA, the CDR3 is TGTGCCAGCAGCGTAGACCCAACATCTGAAGCTTTCTTT.

The rearrangement links TRBV14 to TRBJ1-1; perhaps TRBD1 as D (5 bases). The germline gives CDR1 SGHDN, CDR2 FVKESK. The CDR3 totals 13 residues. The V gene lost 4 bases and the J gene lost 5 bases, with 11 bases spanning the gap. The CDR3 nucleotides read TGTGCCAGCAGCCTCAGGGTGAGGACTGAAGCTTTCTTT. This gives the protein CASSLRVRTEAFF.

The genes are TRBV5-1 and TRBJ2-5, with D maybe TRBD2 (5 bases). This CDR3 spans 16 amino acids. V gave up 0 bases and J gave up 5 bases, with 17 bases separating them. The germline V gene has CDR1 SGHRS and CDR2 YFSETQ. CDR3: CASSLVPPPGEETQYF. In DNA, the CDR3 is TGCGCCAGCAGCTTGGTCCCGCCACCCGGGGAGGAGACCCAGTACTTC. The full variable domain, completed using reference TRBV5-1 and TRBJ2-5, is KAGVTQTPRYLIKTRGQQVTLSCSPISGHRSVSWYQQTPGQGLQFLFEYFSETQRNKGNFPGRFSGRQFSNSRSEMNVSTLELGDSALYLCASSLVPPPGEETQYFGPGTRLLVL.

The V and J genes are TRBV19 and TRBJ2-6; 7 bases fit TRBD1. Germline lookup yields CDR1 LNHDA and CDR2 SQIVND (reference sequence). The CDR3 totals 17 residues. Trimming removed 0 bases from V and 1 base from J; junction bases left unmatched: 3. The chain's CDR3 is CASSIDARGSGANVLTF. For the CDR3, the DNA is TGTGCCAGTAGTATAGACGCCAGGGGGTCTGGGGCCAACGTCCTGACTTTC.

This chain connects TRBV28 to TRBJ2-6; 7 bases are a match to TRBD1. CDR3 length: 16 amino acids. Germline V gives CDR1 MDHEN, CDR2 SYDVKM. Unmatched junction bases numbered 3, after V lost 4 bases and J lost 0 bases. CDR3 nucleotides: TGTGCCAGCAGTTCTAGACAGGGCTCTGGGGCCAACGTCCTGACTTTC. This codes for CASSSRQGSGANVLTF.

This chain uses TRBV6-1 with TRBJ1-3; no clear D gene. The germline V gene encodes CDR1 MNHNS and CDR2 SASEGT. This CDR3 spans 14 amino acids. V shed 7 bases and J shed 1 base, with 11 bases lying between them. The CDR3 loop is CASTSDGSGNTIYF. DNA for the CDR3: TGTGCCAGCACCTCGGACGGTTCTGGAAACACCATATATTTT.

The chain carries TRBV5-4 and TRBJ2-5; TRBD1 matches at 9 bases. This CDR3 spans 14 amino acids. J gave up 4 bases and V 5 bases, and 6 bases lay outside the gene matches. Germline V gene sequence: CDR1 SGHNT, CDR2 YYREEE (reference sequence). This CDR3 is CASRRTGEAETQYF. CDR3 coding DNA: TGTGCCAGCAGACGGACAGGGGAGGCAGAGACCCAGTACTTC.

This chain connects TRBV6-5 to TRBJ1-1; 9 bases fit TRBD1. The length of the CDR3 is 15 residues. The junction had 8 bases not matched to a gene; V was cut back by 6 bases and J by 3 bases. Germline V gives CDR1 MNHEY, CDR2 SVGAGI. The CDR3 region is CASSRPWTGDTEAFF. CDR3 coding DNA: TGTGCCAGCAGCCGCCCCTGGACAGGGGACACTGAAGCTTTCTTT.

The chain is built from TRBV19 and TRBJ2-3; TRBD2 matches at 8 bases. Germline loops: CDR1 LNHDA, CDR2 SQIVND (reference sequence). V lost 3 bases, J lost 1 base, and 6 bases stayed unmatched. There are 16 residues in the CDR3. Written as DNA, the CDR3 is TGTGCCAGTAGTATTGGCCCAGCGGGGGGCACAGATACGCAGTATTTT. Its translation is CASSIGPAGGTDTQYF.

The CDR3 DNA sequence: TGCAGCGTTGGGGACAACAATCAGCCCCAGCATTTT. It yields the protein CSVGDNNQPQHF. This chain connects TRBV29-1 to TRBJ1-5; D possibly corresponds to TRBD1 (6 bases). The germline V and J ends were trimmed by 4 bases and 3 bases, with 7 bases remaining between them. The CDR3 loop spans 12 amino acids. The V gene's germline CDR1 is SQVTM and CDR2 ANQGSEA.

The chain links TRBV2 to TRBJ1-5, with TRBD1 identical over 8 bases. Per germline, CDR1 SNHLY and CDR2 FYNNEI. The V segment lost 0 bases and the J segment 7 bases; nucleotides outside the gene matches: 2. The CDR3 extends over 14 amino acids. This chain's CDR3 is CASSEARTGQPQHF. CDR3 in DNA: TGTGCCAGCAGTGAAGCGCGGACAGGGCAGCCCCAGCATTTT.

The chain uses TRBV7-6 and TRBJ2-2; D is ambiguous. Germline V CDR1 and CDR2: SGHVS, FNYEAQ. The CDR3 has 14 amino acids. V lost 1 base and J 1 base, leaving 4 bases between the germline ends. Written as DNA, the CDR3 is TGTGCCAGCAGCTTAGTTCGGAACACCGGGGAGCTGTTTTTT. As protein: CASSLVRNTGELFF.

The rearrangement joins TRBV5-1 to TRBJ2-7, with a weak D call TRBD1 (5 bases). V shed 0 bases and J shed 7 bases, with 14 bases lying between them. The germline V gene encodes CDR1 SGHRS and CDR2 YFSETQ. CDR3 size: 14 residues. The CDR3 loop reads CASSLAMGLGEQYV. CDR3 nucleotide sequence: TGCGCCAGCAGCTTGGCTATGGGGCTAGGGGAGCAGTACGTC.

The V and J genes are TRBV10-3 and TRBJ2-1, with 12 bases aligning to TRBD2. The germline V gene encodes CDR1 ENHRY and CDR2 SYGVKD. Trimming removed 10 bases from V and 7 bases from J; junction bases left unmatched: 8. The CDR3 length is 14 residues. CDR3 protein: CATLTSGSTNEQFF. Written as DNA, the CDR3 is TGTGCCACCCTGACTAGCGGGAGTACGAATGAGCAGTTCTTC.

V is TRBV30 and J is TRBJ1-1, with 7 positions matching TRBD1. Germline-derived CDR1 and CDR2 are GTSNPN and SVGIG (reference sequence). With 5 bases clipped from V and 5 bases from J, the junction kept 14 bases outside the gene matches. This CDR3 has 15 residues. The CDR3 reads CAWHPMQGRGTEAFF. The CDR3 nucleotides are TGTGCCTGGCATCCTATGCAGGGCAGGGGGACTGAAGCTTTCTTT.

The chain carries TRBV7-3 and TRBJ2-2, with a tentative D call TRBD1 (6 bases). Trimming pared 2 bases from V and 3 bases from J, leaving 16 bases between. This CDR3 is built from 17 residues. Germline V lookup: CDR1 SGHTA, CDR2 FQGTGA. The CDR3 DNA reads TGTGCCAGCAGCTTAGGCCCCTCCAGGGGTCACACCGGGGAGCTGTTTTTT. Protein product: CASSLGPSRGHTGELFF.

This clone was picked up many times. The rearrangement joins TRBV4-1 to TRBJ1-4, with 9 bases fitting TRBD1. The germline CDR1 and CDR2 sequences are MGHRA and YSYEKL. With 6 bases clipped from V and 6 bases from J, the junction kept 8 bases outside the gene matches. The CDR3 has 15 amino acids. The CDR3 reads CASSQTGTGYEKLFF. DNA of the CDR3: TGCGCCAGCAGTCAGACCGGGACAGGGTATGAAAAACTGTTTTTT.

The J gene is TRBJ1-4, the V gene TRBV6-1; the D gene is possibly TRBD1 (6 bases). CDR3 length: 19 amino acids. The germline gives CDR1 MNHNS, CDR2 SASEGT. V lost 4 bases and J 0 bases, leaving 21 bases between the germline ends. As DNA, the CDR3 is TGTGCCAGCAGTGGGAATAGGGGGGGCCTCCTTGCAACTAATGAAAAACTGTTTTTT. As protein: CASSGNRGGLLATNEKLFF.

V usage is TRBV4-3 and J usage is TRBJ1-1; D not certain. The CDR3 is made up of 13 amino acids. V was clipped by 0 bases and J by 10 bases, with 12 bases between them. Germline-derived CDR1 and CDR2 are LGHNA and YSLEER. The CDR3 region is CASSQEGTPGAFF. The DNA of the CDR3 is TGCGCCAGCAGCCAAGAAGGTACCCCTGGAGCTTTCTTT.

This chain joins TRBV7-9 and TRBJ2-3, with 10 bases fitting TRBD2. V shed 0 bases, J shed 4 bases, and the junction held 10 bases outside the gene matches. CDR1 and CDR2 from the germline V gene are SEHNR and FQNEAQ (reference sequence). The CDR3 totals 18 residues. The CDR3 here is CASSLARSSGRVADTQYF. In nucleotides, the CDR3 is TGTGCCAGCAGCTTAGCGAGGTCTAGCGGGAGAGTTGCAGATACGCAGTATTTT.

V usage is TRBV18 and J usage is TRBJ1-3; no reliable D call. This CDR3 has 16 amino acids. Trimming cost V 0 bases and J 0 bases, with 9 bases left between them. Germline loops: CDR1 KGHSH, CDR2 LQKENI. The CDR3 region is CASSPPSSGSGNTIYF. The CDR3 nucleotides are TGTGCCAGCTCACCACCGAGCAGCGGCTCTGGAAACACCATATATTTT.

This chain connects TRBV18 to TRBJ1-2, with TRBD1 matching over 7 bases. Germline trimming cut 4 bases from V and 4 bases from J; bases unmatched to any gene: 6. Germline CDR1 reads KGHSH; CDR2 reads LQKENI. There are 14 residues in the CDR3. The CDR3 sequence is CASSRAGQSYGYTF. The CDR3 bases are TGTGCCAGCTCACGCGCGGGACAGAGCTATGGCTACACCTTC.

The V and J genes are TRBV5-1 and TRBJ1-1; a possible D gene is TRBD1 (5 bases). This CDR3 region has 13 residues. Per germline, CDR1 SGHRS and CDR2 YFSETQ. V shed 7 bases and J shed 4 bases, with 14 bases lying between them. This CDR3 reads CASQDQGGTEAFF. The CDR3 region has the DNA TGCGCCAGCCAGGATCAGGGAGGCACTGAAGCTTTCTTT. Full variable domain (outside the CDR3, taken from reference TRBV5-1 and TRBJ1-1): KAGVTQTPRYLIKTRGQQVTLSCSPISGHRSVSWYQQTPGQGLQFLFEYFSETQRNKGNFPGRFSGRQFSNSRSEMNVSTLELGDSALYLCASQDQGGTEAFFGQGTRLTVV.